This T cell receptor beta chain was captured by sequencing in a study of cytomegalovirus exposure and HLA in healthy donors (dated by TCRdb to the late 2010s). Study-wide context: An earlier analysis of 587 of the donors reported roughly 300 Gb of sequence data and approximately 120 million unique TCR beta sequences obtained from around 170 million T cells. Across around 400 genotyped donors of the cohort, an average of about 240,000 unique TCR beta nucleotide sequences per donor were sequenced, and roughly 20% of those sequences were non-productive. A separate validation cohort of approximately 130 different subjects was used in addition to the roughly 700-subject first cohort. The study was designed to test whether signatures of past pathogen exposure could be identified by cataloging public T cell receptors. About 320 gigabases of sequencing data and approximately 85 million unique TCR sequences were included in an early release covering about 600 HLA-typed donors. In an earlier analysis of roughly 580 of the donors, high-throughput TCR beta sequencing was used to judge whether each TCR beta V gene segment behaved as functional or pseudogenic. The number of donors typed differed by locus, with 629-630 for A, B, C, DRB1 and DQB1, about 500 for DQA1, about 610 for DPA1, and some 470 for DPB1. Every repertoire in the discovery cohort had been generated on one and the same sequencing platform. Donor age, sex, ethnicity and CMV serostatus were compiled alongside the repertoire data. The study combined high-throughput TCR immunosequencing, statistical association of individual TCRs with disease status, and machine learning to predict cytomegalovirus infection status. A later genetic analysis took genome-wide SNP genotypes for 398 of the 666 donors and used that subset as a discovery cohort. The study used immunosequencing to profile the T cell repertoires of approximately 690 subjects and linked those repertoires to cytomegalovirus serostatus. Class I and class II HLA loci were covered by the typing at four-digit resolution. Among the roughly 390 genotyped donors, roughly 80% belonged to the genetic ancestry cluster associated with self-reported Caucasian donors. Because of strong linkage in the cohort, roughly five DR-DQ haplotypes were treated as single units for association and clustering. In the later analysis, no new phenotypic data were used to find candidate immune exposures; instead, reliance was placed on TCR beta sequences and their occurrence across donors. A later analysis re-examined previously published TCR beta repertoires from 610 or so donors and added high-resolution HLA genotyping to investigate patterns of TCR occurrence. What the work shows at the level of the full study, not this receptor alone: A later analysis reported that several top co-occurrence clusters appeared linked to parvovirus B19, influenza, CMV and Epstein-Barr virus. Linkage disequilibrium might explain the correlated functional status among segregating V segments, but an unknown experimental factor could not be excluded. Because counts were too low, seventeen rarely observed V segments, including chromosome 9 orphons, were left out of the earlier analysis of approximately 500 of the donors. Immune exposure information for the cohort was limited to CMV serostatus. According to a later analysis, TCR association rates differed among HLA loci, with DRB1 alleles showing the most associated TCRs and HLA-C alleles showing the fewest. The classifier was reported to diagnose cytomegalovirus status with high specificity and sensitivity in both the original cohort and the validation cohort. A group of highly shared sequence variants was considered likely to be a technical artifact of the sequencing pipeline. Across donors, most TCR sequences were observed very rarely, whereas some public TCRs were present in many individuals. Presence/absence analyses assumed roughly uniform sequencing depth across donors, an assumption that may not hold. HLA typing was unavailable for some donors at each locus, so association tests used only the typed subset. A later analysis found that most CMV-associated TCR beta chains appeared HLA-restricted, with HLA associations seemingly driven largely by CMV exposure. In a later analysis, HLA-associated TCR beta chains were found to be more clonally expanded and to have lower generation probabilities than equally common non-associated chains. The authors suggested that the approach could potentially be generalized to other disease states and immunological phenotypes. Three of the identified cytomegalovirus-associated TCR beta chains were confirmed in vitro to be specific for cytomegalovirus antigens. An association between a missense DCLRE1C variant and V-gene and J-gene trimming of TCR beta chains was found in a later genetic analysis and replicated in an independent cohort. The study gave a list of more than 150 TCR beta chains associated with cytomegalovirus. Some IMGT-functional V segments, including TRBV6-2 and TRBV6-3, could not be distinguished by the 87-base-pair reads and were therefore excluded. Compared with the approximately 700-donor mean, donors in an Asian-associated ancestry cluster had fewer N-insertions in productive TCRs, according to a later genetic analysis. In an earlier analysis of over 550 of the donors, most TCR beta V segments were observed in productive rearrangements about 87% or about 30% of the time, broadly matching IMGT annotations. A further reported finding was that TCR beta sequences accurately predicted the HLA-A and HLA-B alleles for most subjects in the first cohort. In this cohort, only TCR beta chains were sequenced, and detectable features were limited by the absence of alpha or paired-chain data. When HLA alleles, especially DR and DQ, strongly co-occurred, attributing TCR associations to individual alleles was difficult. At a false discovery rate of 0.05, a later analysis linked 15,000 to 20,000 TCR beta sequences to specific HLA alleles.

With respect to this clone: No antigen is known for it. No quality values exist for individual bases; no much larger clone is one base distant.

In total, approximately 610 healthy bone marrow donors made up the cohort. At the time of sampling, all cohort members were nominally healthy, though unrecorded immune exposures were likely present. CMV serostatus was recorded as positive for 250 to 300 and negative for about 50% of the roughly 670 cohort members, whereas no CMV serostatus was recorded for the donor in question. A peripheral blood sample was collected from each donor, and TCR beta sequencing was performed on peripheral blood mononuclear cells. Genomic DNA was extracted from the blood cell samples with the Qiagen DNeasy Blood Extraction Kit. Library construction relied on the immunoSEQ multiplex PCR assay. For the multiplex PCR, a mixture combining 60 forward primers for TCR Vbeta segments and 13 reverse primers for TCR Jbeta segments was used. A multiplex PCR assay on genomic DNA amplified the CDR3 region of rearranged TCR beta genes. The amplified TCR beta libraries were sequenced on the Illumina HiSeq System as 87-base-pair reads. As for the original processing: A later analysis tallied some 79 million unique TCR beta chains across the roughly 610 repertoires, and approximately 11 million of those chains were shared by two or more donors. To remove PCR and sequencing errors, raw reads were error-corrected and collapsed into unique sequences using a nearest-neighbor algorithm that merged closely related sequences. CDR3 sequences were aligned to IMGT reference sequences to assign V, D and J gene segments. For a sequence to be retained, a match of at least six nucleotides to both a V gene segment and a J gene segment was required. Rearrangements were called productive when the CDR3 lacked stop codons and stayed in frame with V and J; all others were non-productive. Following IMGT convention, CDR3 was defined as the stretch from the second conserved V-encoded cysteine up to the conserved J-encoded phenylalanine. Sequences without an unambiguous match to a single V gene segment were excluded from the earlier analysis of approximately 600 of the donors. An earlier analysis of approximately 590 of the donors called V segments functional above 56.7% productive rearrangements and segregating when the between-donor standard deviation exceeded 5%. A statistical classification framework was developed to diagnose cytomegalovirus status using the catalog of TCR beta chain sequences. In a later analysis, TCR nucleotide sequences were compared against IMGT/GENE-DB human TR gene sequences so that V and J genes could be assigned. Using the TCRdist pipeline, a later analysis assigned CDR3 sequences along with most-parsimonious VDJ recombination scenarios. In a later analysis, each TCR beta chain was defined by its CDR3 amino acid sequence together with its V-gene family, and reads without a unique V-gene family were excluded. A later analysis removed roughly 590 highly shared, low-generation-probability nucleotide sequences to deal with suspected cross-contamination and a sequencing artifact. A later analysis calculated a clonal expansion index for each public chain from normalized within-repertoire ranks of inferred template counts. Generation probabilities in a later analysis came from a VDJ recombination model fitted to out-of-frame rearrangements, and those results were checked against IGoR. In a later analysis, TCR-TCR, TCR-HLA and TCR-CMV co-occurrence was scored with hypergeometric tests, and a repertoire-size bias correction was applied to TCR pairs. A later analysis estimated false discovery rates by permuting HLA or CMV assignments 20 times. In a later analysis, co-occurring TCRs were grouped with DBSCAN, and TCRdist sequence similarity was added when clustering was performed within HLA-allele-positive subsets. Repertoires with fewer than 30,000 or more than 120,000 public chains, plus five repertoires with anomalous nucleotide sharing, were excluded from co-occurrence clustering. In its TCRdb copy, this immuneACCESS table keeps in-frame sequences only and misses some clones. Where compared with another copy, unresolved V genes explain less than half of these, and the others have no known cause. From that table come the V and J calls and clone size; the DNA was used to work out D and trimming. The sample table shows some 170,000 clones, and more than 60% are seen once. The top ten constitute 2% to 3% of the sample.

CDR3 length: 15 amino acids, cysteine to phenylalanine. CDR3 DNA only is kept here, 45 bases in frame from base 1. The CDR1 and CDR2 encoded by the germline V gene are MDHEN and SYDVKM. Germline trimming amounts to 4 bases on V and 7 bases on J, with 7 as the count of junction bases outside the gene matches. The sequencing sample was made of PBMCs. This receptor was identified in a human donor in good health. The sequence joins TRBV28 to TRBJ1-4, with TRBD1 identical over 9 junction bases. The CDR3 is CASSSNRGLVEKLFF. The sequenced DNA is TGTGCCAGCAGTTCCAACAGGGGGCTGGTTGAAAAACTGTTTTTT.